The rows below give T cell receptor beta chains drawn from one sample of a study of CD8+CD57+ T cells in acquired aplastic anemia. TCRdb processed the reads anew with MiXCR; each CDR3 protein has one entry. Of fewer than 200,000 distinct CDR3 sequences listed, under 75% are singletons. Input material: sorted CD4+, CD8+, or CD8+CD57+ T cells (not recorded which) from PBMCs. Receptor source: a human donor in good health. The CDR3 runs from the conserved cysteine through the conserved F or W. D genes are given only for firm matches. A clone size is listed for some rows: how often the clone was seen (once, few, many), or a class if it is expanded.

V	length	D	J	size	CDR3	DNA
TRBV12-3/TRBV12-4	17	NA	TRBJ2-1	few	CASRPHGPDLPGHEQFF	TGTGCCAGCAGACCCCACGGCCCGGACCTCCCGGGGCATGAGCAGTTCTTC
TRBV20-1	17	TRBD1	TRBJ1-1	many	CSARDLGTGAMNTEAFF	TGCAGTGCTAGAGATTTAGGTACAGGGGCCATGAACACTGAAGCTTTCTTT
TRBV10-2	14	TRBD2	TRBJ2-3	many	CASSGLAGTDTQYF	TGCGCCAGCAGTGGACTAGCGGGGACAGATACGCAGTATTTT
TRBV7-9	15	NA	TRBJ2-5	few	CASSWNVGGEETQYF	TGTGCCAGCAGCTGGAACGTCGGGGGCGAAGAGACCCAGTACTTC
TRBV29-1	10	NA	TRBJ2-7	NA	CSVQDREQYF	TGCAGCGTTCAGGACCGCGAGCAGTACTTC
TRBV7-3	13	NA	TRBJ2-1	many	CASSLTMSNEQFF	TGTGCCAGCAGCTTAACTATGAGCAATGAGCAGTTCTTC
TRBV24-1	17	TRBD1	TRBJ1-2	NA	CATSDSRRQGARYGYTF	TGTGCCACCAGTGATTCGAGACGACAGGGGGCAAGATATGGCTACACCTTC
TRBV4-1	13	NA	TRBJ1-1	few	CASSQAGASEAFF	TGCGCCAGCAGCCAGGCCGGTGCATCTGAAGCTTTCTTT
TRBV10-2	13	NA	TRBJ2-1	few	CASLPGADNEQFF	TGCGCCAGCCTCCCGGGAGCAGACAATGAGCAGTTCTTC
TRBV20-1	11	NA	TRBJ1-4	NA	CTPPGSEKLFF	TGCACCCCACCGGGAAGTGAAAAACTGTTTTTT
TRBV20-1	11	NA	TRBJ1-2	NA	CSAQGGYGYTF	TGCAGCGCTCAAGGGGGCTATGGCTACACCTTC
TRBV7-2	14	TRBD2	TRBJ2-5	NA	CASSEGLGRETQYF	TGTGCCAGCAGCGAGGGACTAGGTAGGGAGACCCAGTACTTC
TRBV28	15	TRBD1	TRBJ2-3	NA	CASRSLTGGRNTQYF	TGTGCCAGCAGGTCATTGACAGGGGGCAGGAATACGCAGTATTTT
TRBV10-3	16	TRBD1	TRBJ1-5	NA	CASSKQGTDRSQPQHF	TGTGCCAGCAGTAAACAAGGGACAGACCGAAGTCAGCCCCAGCATTTT
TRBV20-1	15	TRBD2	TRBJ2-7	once	CSARALLADSYEQYF	TGCAGTGCTAGAGCCCTACTAGCGGACTCCTACGAGCAGTACTTC
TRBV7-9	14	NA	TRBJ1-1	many	CASSLQSMNTEAFF	TGTGCCAGCAGCTTACAGTCTATGAACACTGAAGCTTTCTTT
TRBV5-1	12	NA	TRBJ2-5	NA	CASSFQDGPQYF	TGCGCCAGCAGCTTCCAGGACGGCCCCCAGTACTTC
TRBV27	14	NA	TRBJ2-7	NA	CASSSEQVGYEQYF	TGTGCCAGCAGTTCCGAACAGGTGGGATACGAGCAGTACTTC
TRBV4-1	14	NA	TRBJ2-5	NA	CASSHQRSQETQYF	TGCGCCAGCAGCCACCAGCGGAGCCAAGAGACCCAGTACTTC
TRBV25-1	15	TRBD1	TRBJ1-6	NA	CASSVGTGLGSPLHF	TGTGCCAGCAGTGTTGGGACAGGATTAGGTTCACCCCTCCACTTT
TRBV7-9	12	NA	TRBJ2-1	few	CATAQGLNEQFF	TGTGCCACCGCACAGGGATTAAATGAGCAGTTCTTC
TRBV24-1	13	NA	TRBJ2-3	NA	CATRDPSTDTQYF	TGTGCCACCCGGGACCCAAGCACAGATACGCAGTATTTT
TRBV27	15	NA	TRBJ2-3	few	CASSLIDQSPDTQYF	TGTGCCAGCAGTCTCATAGACCAGAGCCCAGATACGCAGTATTTT
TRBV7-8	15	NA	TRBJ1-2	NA	CASSLAGQSSYGYTF	TGTGCCAGCAGCTTGGCAGGACAGTCATCCTATGGCTACACCTTC
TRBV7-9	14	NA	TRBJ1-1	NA	CASSLPGGRAEAFF	TGTGCCAGCAGTCTCCCGGGAGGACGGGCTGAAGCTTTCTTT
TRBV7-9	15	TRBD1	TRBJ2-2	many	CASSDGQGTSGELFF	TGTGCCAGCAGCGATGGACAGGGGACCTCCGGGGAGCTGTTTTTT
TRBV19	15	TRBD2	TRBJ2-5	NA	CASRRTSPVGETQYF	TGTGCCAGTAGACGGACTAGCCCAGTGGGGGAGACCCAGTACTTC
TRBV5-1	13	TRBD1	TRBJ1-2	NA	CASSLAGTDGYTF	TGCGCCAGCAGCTTGGCCGGGACAGACGGCTACACCTTC
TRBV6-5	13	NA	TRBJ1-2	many	CASSWSVSYGYTF	TGTGCCAGCAGTTGGTCGGTTAGCTATGGCTACACCTTC
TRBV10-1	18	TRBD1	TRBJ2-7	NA	CASSEKGKGTGSFYEQYF	TGCGCCAGCAGTGAGAAGGGTAAAGGGACAGGGTCTTTCTACGAGCAGTACTTC
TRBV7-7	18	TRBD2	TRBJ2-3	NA	CASSLAVRGGPNADTQYF	TGTGCTAGCAGCTTAGCGGTGCGGGGGGGCCCCAACGCAGATACGCAGTATTTT
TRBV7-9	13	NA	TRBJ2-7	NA	CASSQTVGYEQYF	TGTGCCAGCAGCCAAACGGTGGGTTACGAGCAGTACTTC
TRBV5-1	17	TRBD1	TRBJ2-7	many	CASSLEDRSRSGPEQYF	TGCGCCAGCAGCTTAGAGGACAGGAGTCGATCAGGGCCCGAGCAGTACTTC
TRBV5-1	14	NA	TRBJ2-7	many	CASSFSQDAYEQYF	TGCGCCAGCAGTTTTTCACAGGACGCCTACGAGCAGTACTTC
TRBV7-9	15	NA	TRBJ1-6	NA	CASSSGGRGNSPLHF	TGTGCCAGCAGCTCTGGGGGCAGGGGAAATTCACCCCTCCACTTT
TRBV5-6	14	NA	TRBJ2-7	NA	CASSLRSFSYEQYF	TGTGCCAGCAGCTTGAGGAGTTTTAGCTACGAGCAGTACTTC
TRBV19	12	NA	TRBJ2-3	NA	CASRPGTDTQYF	TGTGCCAGTAGGCCGGGCACAGATACGCAGTATTTT
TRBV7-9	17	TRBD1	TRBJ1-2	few	CASSFTGTGPLSGGYTF	TGTGCCAGCAGCTTTACCGGGACAGGCCCACTTTCGGGTGGCTACACCTTC
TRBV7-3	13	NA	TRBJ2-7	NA	CASSFTREGEQYF	TGTGCCAGCAGCTTCACCCGAGAAGGGGAGCAGTACTTC
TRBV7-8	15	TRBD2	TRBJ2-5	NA	CASSPTSGGAETQYF	TGTGCCAGCAGCCCCACTAGCGGGGGGGCAGAGACCCAGTACTTC
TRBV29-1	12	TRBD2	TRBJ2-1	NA	CSTSGSINEQFF	TGCAGCACTAGCGGGAGTATCAATGAGCAGTTCTTC
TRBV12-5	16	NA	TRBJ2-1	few	CASGLPIFADLNEQFF	TGTGCTAGTGGTTTGCCCATCTTCGCGGACTTGAATGAGCAGTTCTTC
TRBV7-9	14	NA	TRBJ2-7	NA	CASSGGGRQGQQYF	TGTGCCAGCAGCGGAGGGGGAAGACAGGGCCAGCAGTACTTC